This T cell receptor beta chain was sequenced in a study of beta chain features in type 1 diabetes. Expressed TCRB transcripts were sequenced, since all the RNA that had been isolated was reverse transcribed. Produced via immunoSEQ multiplex PCR; TCRdb's table is partial and in-frame only. The top ten hold approximately 0.53% of the sample, which has roughly 14,000 clones, about 40% seen once. This clone turned up a few times. Germline V gene data show CDR1 as MNHEY and CDR2 as SMNVEV (reference sequence). V was pared by 6 bases and J by 1 base, with 13 bases between. There are 14 residues in the CDR3.

The specimen was stem cell memory CD4+ T cells from blood. V and J are TRBV27 and TRBJ2-7, with D possibly being TRBD1 (5 bases). This clonotype was obtained from a woman between 35 and 50 years old in good health. The CDR3 DNA reads as TGTGCCAGCAGCTTGTCGCAGGGATCCTACGAGCAGTACTTC. Translating it yields CASSLSQGSYEQYF.